The 8 T cell receptor beta chains below all came from one sample that was sequenced in a study of blood T cell repertoires in COVID-19. Some clones are missing from TCRdb's copy, which holds only in-frame ones; the method was immunoSEQ multiplex PCR. The repertoire has roughly 350,000 clones, roughly 90% of them found once; the top ten carry around 7.9%. Sample: peripheral blood. These receptors were obtained from a woman between 65 and 79 years old with COVID-19, enrolled during active disease.

The chain uses TRBV9 and TRBJ2-3; D not resolved. CDR3 length: 15 amino acids. Germline V gene lookup returns CDR1 SGDLS and CDR2 YYNGEE. V was trimmed by 0 bases and J by 0 bases, leaving 8 bases between them. CDR3 sequence reads: CASSVAFSSTDTQYF. In nucleotides, the CDR3 is TGTGCCAGCAGCGTAGCGTTCTCTAGCACAGATACGCAGTATTTT.

The V call is TRBV4-2, the J call TRBJ2-7; TRBD2 might be the D (7 bases). Germline V gene data show CDR1 as LGHNA and CDR2 as YNFKEQ. V was clipped by 4 bases and J by 6 bases, with 19 bases between them. This CDR3 has 15 residues. The CDR3 region is CASSLQGGGSGEQYF. The CDR3 bases are TGTGCCAGCAGCCTTCAGGGAGGGGGATCAGGCGAGCAGTACTTC.

The chain employs TRBV24-1 and TRBJ1-5; weak D call: TRBD1 (5 bases). V lost 9 bases and J 0 bases, leaving 11 bases between the germline ends. CDR3 length: 14 residues. Germline V lookup: CDR1 KGHDR, CDR2 SFDVKD. The CDR3 loop is CATWSGGSNQPQHF. The CDR3 nucleotides read TGTGCCACCTGGTCGGGGGGTAGCAATCAGCCCCAGCATTTT.

This chain joins TRBV9 and TRBJ1-3; tentatively, D is TRBD1 (5 bases). The ends were cut back, 0 bases at V and 4 bases at J, with 14 bases in the middle. Germline CDR1 reads SGDLS; CDR2 reads YYNGEE. The CDR3 has 16 amino acids. CDR3 residues: CASSVGGRGVGNTIYF. CDR3 bases: TGTGCCAGCAGCGTAGGTGGGAGGGGAGTCGGAAACACCATATATTTT. Drawing the rest from reference TRBV9 and TRBJ1-3, the complete variable domain is DSGVTQTPKHLITATGQRVTLRCSPRSGDLSVYWYQQSLDQGLQFLIQYYNGEERAKGNILERFSAQQFPDLHSELNLSSLELGDSALYFCASSVGGRGVGNTIYFGEGSWLTVV.

The rearrangement links TRBV7-2 to TRBJ1-5, with a weak D call TRBD1 (5 bases). The CDR3 sequence is 16 residues long. Germline loops: CDR1 SGHTA, CDR2 FQGNSA. V gave up 1 base and J gave up 4 bases, with 14 bases separating them. CDR3 loop: CASSLGGQGRNQPQHF. The CDR3 region has the DNA TGTGCCAGCAGCTTAGGTGGGCAGGGAAGGAATCAGCCCCAGCATTTT. Using reference TRBV7-2 and TRBJ1-5 for the parts outside the CDR3, the full variable domain is GAGVSQSPSNKVTEKGKDVELRCDPISGHTALYWYRQSLGQGLEFLIYFQGNSAPDKSGLPSDRFSAERTGGSVSTLTIQRTQQEDSAVYLCASSLGGQGRNQPQHFGDGTRLSIL.

This chain uses TRBV3-1 (or the pseudogene TRBV3-2) with TRBJ2-2; perhaps TRBD2 as D (6 bases). Germline loops: CDR1 LGHDT, CDR2 YNNKEL (reference sequence). This CDR3 spans 16 amino acids. Trimming stripped 5 bases from V and 4 bases from J, with 17 bases between. The DNA for the CDR3 is TGTGCCAGCAGCGCCATGACTAGTCCGGGCACCGGGGAGCTGTTTTTT. Translating it yields CASSAMTSPGTGELFF.

This chain uses TRBV10-2 with TRBJ1-5; 12 bases match TRBD1. Per the germline V gene, CDR1 is WSHSY and CDR2 is SAAADI. The CDR3 has 17 residues. J was trimmed by 3 bases and V by 4 bases; bases with no gene match: 7. The CDR3 loop is CASSGLGTGGLNQPQHF. Written as DNA, the CDR3 is TGCGCCAGCAGTGGGTTGGGGACAGGGGGCCTCAATCAGCCCCAGCATTTT.

The chain couples TRBV3-1 (or the pseudogene TRBV3-2) to TRBJ1-1, with 7 bases aligning to TRBD1. Per the germline V gene, CDR1 is LGHDT and CDR2 is YNNKEL (reference sequence). This CDR3 has 18 amino acids. Germline trimming cut 0 bases from V and 2 bases from J; bases unmatched to any gene: 12. CDR3 DNA: TGTGCCAGCAGCCAAGATCAGAACAGGGGAAGAGGAAACACTGAAGCTTTCTTT. This sequence encodes CASSQDQNRGRGNTEAFF.